The rows below give T cell receptor beta chains drawn from one sample of a study of blood T cell repertoires in COVID-19. TCRdb's table, derived via immunoSEQ multiplex PCR, lists solely in-frame clones and lacks some. The sample lists around 170,000 clones, about 85% seen once, with less than 3.5% in the top ten. Sequencing input: peripheral blood. The receptor set was obtained from a woman aged 25 to 39 with active or convalescent COVID-19. Both conserved end residues are part of each CDR3. Fields, in order: CDR3 length, clone size, J gene, D gene, V gene, CDR3 protein, CDR3 DNA. The D gene is left open where the match is weak. Rows give clone size only sometimes, using once, few, many, or a class for an expanded clone.

len: 14; abundance: -; j_gene: TRBJ1-2; d_gene: -; v_gene: TRBV5-1; CDR3aa: CASSFGDGQTGYTF; CDR3nt: TGCGCCAGCAGCTTTGGGGACGGACAGACTGGCTACACCTTC
len: 14; abundance: -; j_gene: TRBJ1-3; d_gene: -; v_gene: TRBV9; CDR3aa: CASSVGGAGNTIYF; CDR3nt: TGTGCCAGCAGCGTAGGGGGGGCTGGAAACACCATATATTTT
len: 16; abundance: -; j_gene: TRBJ2-5; d_gene: TRBD2; v_gene: TRBV4-2; CDR3aa: CASSHHLRAGVETQYF; CDR3nt: TGTGCCAGCAGCCATCATCTTCGGGCGGGGGTAGAGACCCAGTACTTC
len: 13; abundance: once; j_gene: TRBJ2-3; d_gene: TRBD1; v_gene: TRBV29-1; CDR3aa: CSVGTGSTDTQYF; CDR3nt: TGCAGCGTTGGGACAGGTAGCACAGATACGCAGTATTTT
len: 17; abundance: -; j_gene: TRBJ2-2; d_gene: -; v_gene: TRBV2; CDR3aa: CASSPRVANSNTGELFF; CDR3nt: TGTGCCAGCAGCCCACGGGTAGCGAATTCGAACACCGGGGAGCTGTTTTTT
len: 14; abundance: -; j_gene: TRBJ2-1; d_gene: -; v_gene: TRBV19; CDR3aa: CASSTPTGGNEQFF; CDR3nt: TGTGCCAGTAGTACCCCCACAGGTGGCAATGAGCAGTTCTTC
len: 15; abundance: -; j_gene: TRBJ2-2; d_gene: TRBD2; v_gene: TRBV6-5; CDR3aa: CASSGLATFTGELFF; CDR3nt: TGTGCCAGCAGCGGACTAGCGACGTTCACCGGGGAGCTGTTTTTT
len: 13; abundance: -; j_gene: TRBJ2-1; d_gene: -; v_gene: TRBV19; CDR3aa: CASRTSSYNEQFF; CDR3nt: TGTGCCAGTAGGACTAGCTCCTACAATGAGCAGTTCTTC
len: 16; abundance: -; j_gene: TRBJ2-2; d_gene: -; v_gene: TRBV19; CDR3aa: CASRMRLGVNTGELFF; CDR3nt: TGTGCCAGTAGGATGCGGCTTGGCGTCAACACCGGGGAGCTGTTTTTT
len: 12; abundance: -; j_gene: TRBJ1-1; d_gene: -; v_gene: TRBV12-3/TRBV12-4; CDR3aa: CASSFLDTEAFF; CDR3nt: TGTGCCAGCAGTTTCCTAGACACTGAAGCTTTCTTT
len: 14; abundance: -; j_gene: TRBJ1-3; d_gene: -; v_gene: TRBV21-1; CDR3aa: CASSLTASGNTIYF; CDR3nt: TGTGCCAGCAGCTTAACAGCCTCTGGAAACACCATATATTTT
len: 16; abundance: once; j_gene: TRBJ1-6; d_gene: -; v_gene: TRBV19; CDR3aa: CASSIEWTPLNSPLHF; CDR3nt: TGTGCCAGTAGTATAGAATGGACTCCTCTCAATTCACCCCTCCACTTT
len: 12; abundance: -; j_gene: TRBJ1-5; d_gene: -; v_gene: TRBV19; CDR3aa: CASSPGGQPQHF; CDR3nt: TGTGCCAGTAGCCCCGGAGGTCAGCCCCAGCATTTT
len: 15; abundance: -; j_gene: TRBJ2-1; d_gene: TRBD1; v_gene: TRBV5-6; CDR3aa: CASSPPTGGLNEQFF; CDR3nt: TGTGCCAGCAGCCCGCCGACAGGGGGCTTGAATGAGCAGTTCTTC
len: 15; abundance: -; j_gene: TRBJ2-1; d_gene: TRBD2; v_gene: TRBV28; CDR3aa: CASNHATSGRNEQFF; CDR3nt: TGTGCCAGCAATCATGCGACTAGCGGGAGAAATGAGCAGTTCTTC
len: 15; abundance: -; j_gene: TRBJ2-5; d_gene: TRBD2; v_gene: TRBV11-3; CDR3aa: CASSLLVAGLETQYF; CDR3nt: TGTGCCAGCAGCTTGCTGGTAGCGGGGCTGGAGACCCAGTACTTC
len: 16; abundance: -; j_gene: TRBJ1-4; d_gene: TRBD1; v_gene: TRBV7-6; CDR3aa: CASSLEGRGTEGKLFF; CDR3nt: TGTGCCAGCAGCTTAGAGGGCAGGGGGACCGAAGGAAAACTGTTTTTT
len: 16; abundance: -; j_gene: TRBJ1-6; d_gene: -; v_gene: TRBV9; CDR3aa: CASSAPQGALNSPLHF; CDR3nt: TGTGCCAGCAGCGCCCCACAGGGTGCTCTCAATTCACCCCTCCACTTT
len: 13; abundance: -; j_gene: TRBJ1-2; d_gene: -; v_gene: TRBV2; CDR3aa: CASRAGSNYGYTF; CDR3nt: TGTGCCAGCAGGGCGGGGTCTAACTATGGCTACACCTTC
len: 15; abundance: -; j_gene: TRBJ2-1; d_gene: TRBD2; v_gene: TRBV5-5; CDR3aa: CASSFGLADYNEQFF; CDR3nt: TGTGCCAGCAGCTTCGGACTAGCGGACTACAATGAGCAGTTCTTC
len: 18; abundance: -; j_gene: TRBJ2-7; d_gene: TRBD1; v_gene: TRBV29-1; CDR3aa: CSVESIGPGQGNSYEQYF; CDR3nt: TGCAGCGTTGAAAGTATTGGCCCGGGACAGGGAAATTCCTACGAGCAGTACTTC
len: 13; abundance: -; j_gene: TRBJ1-1; d_gene: -; v_gene: TRBV7-2; CDR3aa: CASSQGQNTEAFF; CDR3nt: TGTGCCAGCAGCCAAGGACAGAACACTGAAGCTTTCTTT
len: 19; abundance: -; j_gene: TRBJ1-6; d_gene: -; v_gene: TRBV13; CDR3aa: CASSFSQQNRLNMRSPLHF; CDR3nt: TGTGCCAGCAGCTTTTCTCAGCAAAACCGACTCAATATGCGGTCACCCCTCCACTTT
len: 14; abundance: -; j_gene: TRBJ1-1; d_gene: TRBD1; v_gene: TRBV27; CDR3aa: CASSSRGPNGEAFF; CDR3nt: TGTGCCAGCAGTTCTAGGGGGCCAAACGGTGAAGCTTTCTTT
len: 13; abundance: -; j_gene: TRBJ2-2; d_gene: -; v_gene: TRBV5-1; CDR3aa: CASSLVVSGELFF; CDR3nt: TGCGCCAGCAGCTTGGTAGTATCCGGGGAGCTGTTTTTT
len: 16; abundance: -; j_gene: TRBJ1-6; d_gene: TRBD1; v_gene: TRBV7-6; CDR3aa: CASSLIAGTGDSPLHF; CDR3nt: TGTGCCAGCAGCTTAATCGCCGGGACAGGGGACTCACCCCTCCACTTT
len: 14; abundance: -; j_gene: TRBJ1-2; d_gene: -; v_gene: TRBV18; CDR3aa: CASSPDSDNYGYTF; CDR3nt: TGTGCCAGCTCCCCGGACAGTGATAACTATGGCTACACCTTC